Listed here are 21 T cell receptor beta chains from one sample, sequenced in a study of identical twins. From the 5' RACE reads, TCRdb called clonotypes with MiXCR, one entry per CDR3 protein. Among about 200,000 distinct CDR3 sequences listed, roughly 10% were seen once. The sample consisted of memory T cells sorted from blood. These TCRs come from a man over 45 in good health.

V and J are TRBV10-2 and TRBJ2-7; possibly TRBD2 for D (5 bases). Deletions cut 0 bases from V and 7 bases from J, with 16 bases between. The germline CDR1 and CDR2 sequences are WSHSY and SAAADI. This CDR3 is 15 amino acids long. The CDR3, as DNA: TGCGCCAGCAGTGAGTCAGCAGGACTGGGCGAAGAGCAGTACTTC. Translation gives CASSESAGLGEEQYF.

The rearrangement links TRBV4-3 to TRBJ1-1; 7 bases are shared with TRBD1. V was clipped by 0 bases and J by 5 bases; unmatched bases: 6. The CDR3 runs 15 residues. Germline V gene lookup returns CDR1 LGHNA and CDR2 YSLEER. The CDR3 loop is CASSQEAGGGTEAFF. The DNA of the CDR3 is TGCGCCAGCAGCCAAGAGGCAGGGGGGGGGACTGAAGCTTTCTTT.

This clonotype was seen ten or more times. V is TRBV9 and J is TRBJ2-7, with D unresolved. Per the germline V gene, CDR1 is SGDLS and CDR2 is YYNGEE. Trimming pared 1 base from V and 5 bases from J, leaving 13 bases between. The CDR3 consists of 14 residues. This chain's CDR3 is CASSVSNRAHEQYF. In DNA, the CDR3 is TGTGCCAGCAGCGTATCCAACCGAGCCCACGAGCAGTACTTC.

This clonotype was seen many times. The V and J genes are TRBV4-1 and TRBJ1-2; D call uncertain. Trimming pared 0 bases from V and 1 base from J, leaving 12 bases between. The length of the CDR3 is 16 residues. CDR1 MGHRA and CDR2 YSYEKL come from the germline V gene. The CDR3 region is CASSQEESLVNYGYTF. The CDR3 nucleotides read TGCGCCAGCAGCCAAGAGGAGAGTTTAGTTAACTATGGCTACACCTTC.

Only a few counts were recorded for this clonotype. DNA of the CDR3: TGTGCCAGCAGTTCCGATCTTGAAGCTTTCTTT. It is translated as CASSSDLEAFF. The chain combines TRBV12-3 or TRBV12-4 with TRBJ1-1; D not resolved. Trimming took 4 bases from V and 7 from J, leaving 7 bases between them. The CDR3 loop spans 11 amino acids.

This clonotype has a count of ten or more. V gene TRBV24-1 combines with J gene TRBJ2-1; 12 positions agree with TRBD2. The ends lost 3 bases at V and 8 bases at J; junction bases unmatched: 7. Germline-derived CDR1 and CDR2 are KGHDR and SFDVKD. The CDR3 has 16 amino acids. The CDR3 loop reads CATSDHLAGGPHEQFF. The DNA for the CDR3 is TGTGCCACCAGTGATCACCTAGCGGGAGGGCCTCATGAGCAGTTCTTC.

This clonotype was found many times. The V gene is TRBV14, the J gene TRBJ2-1, with D perhaps TRBD2 (5 bases). With 4 bases removed from V and 2 bases from J, the gap between germline ends came to 12 bases. Germline CDR1 SGHDN, CDR2 FVKESK. This CDR3 is 15 amino acids long. The CDR3: CASSRAVGAYNEQFF. CDR3 DNA sequence: TGTGCCAGCAGCCGAGCGGTGGGTGCCTACAATGAGCAGTTCTTC.

V and J are TRBV4-2 and TRBJ2-7, with TRBD2 matching 11 bases. CDR1 is LGHNA, CDR2 YNFKEQ, per germline. The CDR3 totals 15 residues. J gave up 2 bases and V 3 bases, and 3 bases lay outside the gene matches. The CDR3 sequence: CASSQGSGRAYEQYF. In DNA, the CDR3 is TGTGCCAGCAGCCAGGGTAGCGGGAGGGCCTACGAGCAGTACTTC.

This clonotype was seen a few times. The genes are TRBV27 and TRBJ1-3; 7 bases are shared with TRBD1. The V gene's germline CDR1 is MNHEY and CDR2 SMNVEV (reference sequence). V lost 6 bases to trimming and J lost 3 bases; unmatched junction nucleotides: 8. The CDR3 has 15 residues. The CDR3 sequence is CASSKTGFVGNTIYF. In DNA form, the CDR3 reads TGTGCCAGCAGCAAGACAGGGTTTGTTGGAAACACCATATATTTT.

This clonotype was counted only a few times. V and J are TRBV6-1 and TRBJ1-4, with TRBD1 as a possible D gene (6 bases). Germline CDR1 is MNHNS and CDR2 is SASEGT. V was trimmed by 5 bases and J by 0 bases, leaving 19 bases between them. CDR3 size: 18 residues. The CDR3 DNA reads TGTGCCAGCAGTAAACAGGGTGCGCCGACAGCAACTAATGAAAAACTGTTTTTT. Amino acids: CASSKQGAPTATNEKLFF.

Many counts were recorded for this clonotype. The V call is TRBV29-1, the J call TRBJ2-7; D tentatively reads TRBD1 or TRBD2 (5 bases each). Germline CDR1 reads SQVTM; CDR2 reads ANQGSEA. Trimming stripped 0 bases from V and 5 bases from J, with 11 bases between. The CDR3 has 13 residues. CDR3 protein: CSVEEGRGNEQYF. CDR3 nucleotides: TGCAGCGTTGAAGAGGGTCGGGGCAACGAGCAGTACTTC.

The V call is TRBV6-2 or TRBV6-3, the J call TRBJ1-6; 8 bases fit TRBD1. V shed 0 bases and J 9 bases; nucleotides not matched to a gene: 7. The V gene's germline CDR1 is MNHEY and CDR2 SVGEGT. The CDR3 length is 16 residues. The CDR3 loop reads CASSYSGQGARSPLHF. CDR3 sequence (DNA): TGTGCCAGCAGTTACTCGGGGCAGGGGGCCCGTTCACCCCTCCACTTT.

The chain couples TRBV15 to TRBJ1-3, with a possible D match to TRBD1 (5 bases). V was pared by 2 bases and J by 2 bases, with 13 bases between. The CDR3 length is 16 residues. Per germline, CDR1 LNHNV and CDR2 YYDKDF (reference sequence). This CDR3 reads CATSRRTTGTGNTIYF. The CDR3 bases are TGTGCCACCAGCAGAAGGACAACTGGGACTGGAAACACCATATATTTT.

The CDR3 DNA reads as TGTGCCAGTACCCCGGGACCGAATAGCAATCAGCCCCAGCATTTT. It yields the protein CASTPGPNSNQPQHF. This chain uses TRBV19 with TRBJ1-5; perhaps TRBD1 as D (5 bases). From germline, CDR1 is LNHDA and CDR2 SQIVND (reference sequence). CDR3 length: 15 amino acids. Trimming shortened V by 7 bases and J by 0 bases, and 13 bases separated the two germline ends.

The chain is built from TRBV5-1 and TRBJ2-5, with 10 positions matching TRBD2. CDR1 is SGHRS and CDR2 is YFSETQ in the germline V gene. The CDR3 is 15 amino acids. V dropped 4 bases and J dropped 5; count of bases not matched to a gene: 8. The CDR3 coding sequence is TGCGCCAGCAGCAGTAGCGGGGGGCCGGATGAGACCCAGTACTTC. Amino acids: CASSSSGGPDETQYF.

This clonotype has ten or more counts. J is TRBJ2-3 and V is TRBV4-3; TRBD2 is a possible D gene (5 bases). Trimming pared 0 bases from V and 2 bases from J, leaving 12 bases between. The CDR3 runs to 16 residues. CDR1 and CDR2 from the germline V gene are LGHNA and YSLEER. The CDR3 is CASSQDFRGSTDTQYF. DNA of the CDR3: TGCGCCAGCAGCCAAGATTTTCGGGGATCCACAGATACGCAGTATTTT.

This clonotype was detected many times. This chain uses TRBV5-5 with TRBJ2-1, with 7 bases fitting TRBD1. The V gene's germline CDR1 is SGHKS and CDR2 YYEKEE (reference sequence). V dropped 0 bases and J dropped 0; count of bases not matched to a gene: 3. CDR3 length: 16 residues. The CDR3 DNA follows: TGTGCCAGCAGCTTGGGACAGGGAAGCTCCTACAATGAGCAGTTCTTC. The encoded protein is CASSLGQGSSYNEQFF.

This clonotype was counted many times. This chain uses TRBV11-2 with TRBJ1-2; D not resolved. From germline, CDR1 is SGHAT and CDR2 FQNNGV. This CDR3 has 14 amino acids. V gave up 3 bases and J gave up 2 bases, with 10 bases separating them. The CDR3 nucleotides are TGTGCCAGCAGCTTGGACTGGGGAAACTATGGCTACACCTTC. Amino acid sequence: CASSLDWGNYGYTF.

This clonotype has at least ten counts. The J gene is TRBJ2-1, the V gene TRBV6-2 or TRBV6-3, with 13 bases fitting TRBD2. The V gene end was trimmed by 7 bases and the J gene end by 8 bases; junction bases not matched to a gene: 8. The germline CDR1 and CDR2 sequences are MNHEY and SVGEGT. This CDR3 is built from 15 residues. The CDR3 DNA reads TGTGCCAGCACCGGACTAGCGGGGGAGCTTTATGAGCAGTTCTTC. Translation: CASTGLAGELYEQFF.

This clonotype was recorded at least ten times. This rearrangement joins TRBV3-1 to TRBJ1-6, with a weak D call TRBD1 (6 bases). Per germline, CDR1 LGHDT and CDR2 YNNKEL (reference sequence). The CDR3 sequence is 17 residues long. Trimming took off 4 bases at V and 6 bases at J, with 19 bases between the two ends. CDR3 in amino acids: CASSRGAGAPLNSPLHF. In DNA, the CDR3 is TGTGCCAGCAGCCGAGGAGCGGGGGCCCCTCTTAATTCACCCCTCCACTTT.

This clonotype was observed a few times. V and J are TRBV20-1 and TRBJ1-6; D call uncertain. Germline lookup yields CDR1 DFQATT and CDR2 SNEGSKA (reference sequence). The CDR3 contains 17 residues. Trimming shortened V by 1 base and J by 0 bases, and 13 bases separated the two germline ends. The CDR3 DNA is TGCAGTGCTAGAGCACCAGGACGCCGCTCCTATAATTCACCCCTCCACTTT. It is translated as CSARAPGRRSYNSPLHF.